Sequencing of this T cell receptor beta chain was carried out in a study of blood T cell repertoires in COVID-19. On the study more broadly: Samples came from the United States, Italy and Spain, spanning acute and convalescent COVID-19. In each case, the material was cDNA or gDNA derived from T cells, B-cell-depleted T cells, or PBMCs.

This clone was found once. Per the original methods: For nucleated cells, counts were estimated from reference gene primer amplification. TCRdb's copy holds only in-frame clones and misses some; the assay was immunoSEQ multiplex PCR. V, J and clone size reflect that table, while D and trimming were determined from the DNA. The sample has tens of thousands of clones, approximately 89% seen once. The sequencing sample was made of peripheral blood. The sequence was obtained from a man aged 60 to 69 with acute or convalescent COVID-19.

The CDR3 sequence: CASSEGQVVSGNTIYF. CDR3 bases: TGTGCCAGCAGTGAAGGACAGGTTGTCTCTGGAAACACCATATATTTT. The V gene is TRBV6-1, the J gene TRBJ1-3; a weak D match, TRBD1 (6 bases). Between the trimmed V and J ends, which lost 1 base and 0 bases, there was a span of 10 bases. Germline V lookup: CDR1 MNHNS, CDR2 SASEGT. The CDR3 sequence is 16 residues long.